This TCR beta chain was found in a study of cytomegalovirus exposure and HLA in healthy donors. The PCR made use of 60 Vbeta and 13 Jbeta primers. The protocol was immunoSEQ multiplex PCR, while the TCRdb copy is restricted to in-frame clones and leaves out a portion. The table lists about 160,000 clones, approximately 74% of them singletons. This clone was observed a few times. The length of the CDR3 is 18 residues. Germline V gene data show CDR1 as SGHDN and CDR2 as FVKESK. Trimming pared 0 bases from V and 8 bases from J, leaving 22 bases between. The sequencing input was PBMCs. V usage is TRBV14 and J usage is TRBJ1-4; TRBD1 is a possible D gene (6 bases). The TCR sequence derives from a woman aged 25 to 45 in good health and CMV-seronegative. In DNA, the CDR3 is TGTGCCAGCAGCCAAGAATACCCTACGTGGGGGGGCGGCGAAAAACTGTTTTTT. Protein: CASSQEYPTWGGGEKLFF.